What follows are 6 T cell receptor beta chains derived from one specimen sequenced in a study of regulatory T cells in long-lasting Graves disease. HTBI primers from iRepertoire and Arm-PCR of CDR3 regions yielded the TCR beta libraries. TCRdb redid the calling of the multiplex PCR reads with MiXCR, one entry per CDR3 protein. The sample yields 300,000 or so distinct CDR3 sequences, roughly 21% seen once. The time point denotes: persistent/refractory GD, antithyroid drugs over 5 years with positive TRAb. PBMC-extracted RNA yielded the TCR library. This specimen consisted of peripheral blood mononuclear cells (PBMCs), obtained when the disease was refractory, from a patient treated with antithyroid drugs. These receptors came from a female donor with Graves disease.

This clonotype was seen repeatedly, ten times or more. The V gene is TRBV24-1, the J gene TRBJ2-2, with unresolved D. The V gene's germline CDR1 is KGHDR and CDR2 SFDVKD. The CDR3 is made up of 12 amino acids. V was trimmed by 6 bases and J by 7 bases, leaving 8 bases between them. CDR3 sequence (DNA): TGTGCCACCAGTCACGGTGGCGGGGAGCTGTTTTTT. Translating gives CATSHGGGELFF.

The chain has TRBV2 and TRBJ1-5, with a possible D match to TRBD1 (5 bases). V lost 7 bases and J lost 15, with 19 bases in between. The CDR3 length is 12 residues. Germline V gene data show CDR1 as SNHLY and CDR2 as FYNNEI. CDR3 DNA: TGTGCCAGCACGGCCACCGGGGGTCACAGGCATTTT. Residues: CASTATGGHRHF.

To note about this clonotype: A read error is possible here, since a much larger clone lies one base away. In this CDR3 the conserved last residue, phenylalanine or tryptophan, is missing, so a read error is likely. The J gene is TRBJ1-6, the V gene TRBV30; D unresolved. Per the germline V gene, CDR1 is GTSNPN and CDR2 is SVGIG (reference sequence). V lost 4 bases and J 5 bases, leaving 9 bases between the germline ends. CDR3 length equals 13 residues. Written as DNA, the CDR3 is TGTGCCTGGAAGCCAGCTAATAATTCACCCCTCCACCTT. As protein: CAWKPANNSPLHL.

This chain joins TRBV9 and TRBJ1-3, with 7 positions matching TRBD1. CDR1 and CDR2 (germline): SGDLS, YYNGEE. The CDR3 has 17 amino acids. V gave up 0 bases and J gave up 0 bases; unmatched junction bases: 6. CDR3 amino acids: CASSVAGDSHSGNTIYF. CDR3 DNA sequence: TGTGCCAGCAGCGTAGCGGGGGACAGTCACTCTGGAAACACCATATATTTT.

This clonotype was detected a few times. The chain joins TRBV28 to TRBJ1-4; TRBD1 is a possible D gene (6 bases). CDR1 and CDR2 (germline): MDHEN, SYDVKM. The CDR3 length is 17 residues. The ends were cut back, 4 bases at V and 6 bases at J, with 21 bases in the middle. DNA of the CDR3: TGTGCCAGCAGTTCACCCGGTCGGGACACTCTAGATGAAAAACTGTTTTTT. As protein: CASSSPGRDTLDEKLFF.

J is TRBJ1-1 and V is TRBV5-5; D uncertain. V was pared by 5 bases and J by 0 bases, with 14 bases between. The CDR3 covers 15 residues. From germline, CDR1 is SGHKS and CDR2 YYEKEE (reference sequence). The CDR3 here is CASRQVQALNTEAFF. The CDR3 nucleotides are TGTGCCAGCAGACAAGTGCAGGCCCTGAACACTGAAGCTTTCTTT.